What follows describes a single T cell receptor (beta chain). Its target is not known. The PCR made use of 60 Vbeta and 13 Jbeta primers. TCRdb keeps only in-frame clones here, not all; method: immunoSEQ multiplex PCR. The sample holds 120,000 to 150,000 clones, about 79% seen once. The donors were healthy bone marrow donors. This record belongs to a study of cytomegalovirus exposure and HLA in healthy donors. Study-level results: V- and J-gene trimming of TCR beta was linked (in a later analysis) to a missense DCLRE1C variant. A later analysis found TCR association rates differed by HLA locus, highest for DRB1 and lowest for HLA-C. Reportedly, fewer N-insertions than the roughly 700-donor mean appeared in an Asian-associated ancestry cluster in a later analysis.

Trimming stripped 7 bases from V and 1 base from J, with 10 bases between. The length of the CDR3 is 13 residues. Germline assignment: CDR1 SNHLY and CDR2 FYNNEI. The specimen sequenced was PBMCs. The genes are TRBV2 and TRBJ1-2; D gene ambiguous. The clonotype comes from a man between 35 and 55 years old in good health and CMV-seropositive. The CDR3 nucleotides are TGTGCCAGCAAACAGACCAATAACTATGGCTACACCTTC. Encoded protein: CASKQTNNYGYTF.